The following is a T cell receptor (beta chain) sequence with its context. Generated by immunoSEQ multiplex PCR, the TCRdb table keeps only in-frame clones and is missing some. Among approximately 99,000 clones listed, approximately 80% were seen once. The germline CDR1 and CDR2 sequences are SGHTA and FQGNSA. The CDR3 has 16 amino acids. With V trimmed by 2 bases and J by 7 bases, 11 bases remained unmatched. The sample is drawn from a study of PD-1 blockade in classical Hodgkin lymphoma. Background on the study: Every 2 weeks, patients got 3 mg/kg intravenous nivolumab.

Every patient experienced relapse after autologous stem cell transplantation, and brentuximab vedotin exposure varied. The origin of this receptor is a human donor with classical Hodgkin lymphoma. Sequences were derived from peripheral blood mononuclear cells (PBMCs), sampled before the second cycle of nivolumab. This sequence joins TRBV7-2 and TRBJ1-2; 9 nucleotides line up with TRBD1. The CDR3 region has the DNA TGTGCCAGCAGCTTACGAGCCGGGACAGGGCTTGGTGGCTACACCTTC. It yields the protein CASSLRAGTGLGGYTF.